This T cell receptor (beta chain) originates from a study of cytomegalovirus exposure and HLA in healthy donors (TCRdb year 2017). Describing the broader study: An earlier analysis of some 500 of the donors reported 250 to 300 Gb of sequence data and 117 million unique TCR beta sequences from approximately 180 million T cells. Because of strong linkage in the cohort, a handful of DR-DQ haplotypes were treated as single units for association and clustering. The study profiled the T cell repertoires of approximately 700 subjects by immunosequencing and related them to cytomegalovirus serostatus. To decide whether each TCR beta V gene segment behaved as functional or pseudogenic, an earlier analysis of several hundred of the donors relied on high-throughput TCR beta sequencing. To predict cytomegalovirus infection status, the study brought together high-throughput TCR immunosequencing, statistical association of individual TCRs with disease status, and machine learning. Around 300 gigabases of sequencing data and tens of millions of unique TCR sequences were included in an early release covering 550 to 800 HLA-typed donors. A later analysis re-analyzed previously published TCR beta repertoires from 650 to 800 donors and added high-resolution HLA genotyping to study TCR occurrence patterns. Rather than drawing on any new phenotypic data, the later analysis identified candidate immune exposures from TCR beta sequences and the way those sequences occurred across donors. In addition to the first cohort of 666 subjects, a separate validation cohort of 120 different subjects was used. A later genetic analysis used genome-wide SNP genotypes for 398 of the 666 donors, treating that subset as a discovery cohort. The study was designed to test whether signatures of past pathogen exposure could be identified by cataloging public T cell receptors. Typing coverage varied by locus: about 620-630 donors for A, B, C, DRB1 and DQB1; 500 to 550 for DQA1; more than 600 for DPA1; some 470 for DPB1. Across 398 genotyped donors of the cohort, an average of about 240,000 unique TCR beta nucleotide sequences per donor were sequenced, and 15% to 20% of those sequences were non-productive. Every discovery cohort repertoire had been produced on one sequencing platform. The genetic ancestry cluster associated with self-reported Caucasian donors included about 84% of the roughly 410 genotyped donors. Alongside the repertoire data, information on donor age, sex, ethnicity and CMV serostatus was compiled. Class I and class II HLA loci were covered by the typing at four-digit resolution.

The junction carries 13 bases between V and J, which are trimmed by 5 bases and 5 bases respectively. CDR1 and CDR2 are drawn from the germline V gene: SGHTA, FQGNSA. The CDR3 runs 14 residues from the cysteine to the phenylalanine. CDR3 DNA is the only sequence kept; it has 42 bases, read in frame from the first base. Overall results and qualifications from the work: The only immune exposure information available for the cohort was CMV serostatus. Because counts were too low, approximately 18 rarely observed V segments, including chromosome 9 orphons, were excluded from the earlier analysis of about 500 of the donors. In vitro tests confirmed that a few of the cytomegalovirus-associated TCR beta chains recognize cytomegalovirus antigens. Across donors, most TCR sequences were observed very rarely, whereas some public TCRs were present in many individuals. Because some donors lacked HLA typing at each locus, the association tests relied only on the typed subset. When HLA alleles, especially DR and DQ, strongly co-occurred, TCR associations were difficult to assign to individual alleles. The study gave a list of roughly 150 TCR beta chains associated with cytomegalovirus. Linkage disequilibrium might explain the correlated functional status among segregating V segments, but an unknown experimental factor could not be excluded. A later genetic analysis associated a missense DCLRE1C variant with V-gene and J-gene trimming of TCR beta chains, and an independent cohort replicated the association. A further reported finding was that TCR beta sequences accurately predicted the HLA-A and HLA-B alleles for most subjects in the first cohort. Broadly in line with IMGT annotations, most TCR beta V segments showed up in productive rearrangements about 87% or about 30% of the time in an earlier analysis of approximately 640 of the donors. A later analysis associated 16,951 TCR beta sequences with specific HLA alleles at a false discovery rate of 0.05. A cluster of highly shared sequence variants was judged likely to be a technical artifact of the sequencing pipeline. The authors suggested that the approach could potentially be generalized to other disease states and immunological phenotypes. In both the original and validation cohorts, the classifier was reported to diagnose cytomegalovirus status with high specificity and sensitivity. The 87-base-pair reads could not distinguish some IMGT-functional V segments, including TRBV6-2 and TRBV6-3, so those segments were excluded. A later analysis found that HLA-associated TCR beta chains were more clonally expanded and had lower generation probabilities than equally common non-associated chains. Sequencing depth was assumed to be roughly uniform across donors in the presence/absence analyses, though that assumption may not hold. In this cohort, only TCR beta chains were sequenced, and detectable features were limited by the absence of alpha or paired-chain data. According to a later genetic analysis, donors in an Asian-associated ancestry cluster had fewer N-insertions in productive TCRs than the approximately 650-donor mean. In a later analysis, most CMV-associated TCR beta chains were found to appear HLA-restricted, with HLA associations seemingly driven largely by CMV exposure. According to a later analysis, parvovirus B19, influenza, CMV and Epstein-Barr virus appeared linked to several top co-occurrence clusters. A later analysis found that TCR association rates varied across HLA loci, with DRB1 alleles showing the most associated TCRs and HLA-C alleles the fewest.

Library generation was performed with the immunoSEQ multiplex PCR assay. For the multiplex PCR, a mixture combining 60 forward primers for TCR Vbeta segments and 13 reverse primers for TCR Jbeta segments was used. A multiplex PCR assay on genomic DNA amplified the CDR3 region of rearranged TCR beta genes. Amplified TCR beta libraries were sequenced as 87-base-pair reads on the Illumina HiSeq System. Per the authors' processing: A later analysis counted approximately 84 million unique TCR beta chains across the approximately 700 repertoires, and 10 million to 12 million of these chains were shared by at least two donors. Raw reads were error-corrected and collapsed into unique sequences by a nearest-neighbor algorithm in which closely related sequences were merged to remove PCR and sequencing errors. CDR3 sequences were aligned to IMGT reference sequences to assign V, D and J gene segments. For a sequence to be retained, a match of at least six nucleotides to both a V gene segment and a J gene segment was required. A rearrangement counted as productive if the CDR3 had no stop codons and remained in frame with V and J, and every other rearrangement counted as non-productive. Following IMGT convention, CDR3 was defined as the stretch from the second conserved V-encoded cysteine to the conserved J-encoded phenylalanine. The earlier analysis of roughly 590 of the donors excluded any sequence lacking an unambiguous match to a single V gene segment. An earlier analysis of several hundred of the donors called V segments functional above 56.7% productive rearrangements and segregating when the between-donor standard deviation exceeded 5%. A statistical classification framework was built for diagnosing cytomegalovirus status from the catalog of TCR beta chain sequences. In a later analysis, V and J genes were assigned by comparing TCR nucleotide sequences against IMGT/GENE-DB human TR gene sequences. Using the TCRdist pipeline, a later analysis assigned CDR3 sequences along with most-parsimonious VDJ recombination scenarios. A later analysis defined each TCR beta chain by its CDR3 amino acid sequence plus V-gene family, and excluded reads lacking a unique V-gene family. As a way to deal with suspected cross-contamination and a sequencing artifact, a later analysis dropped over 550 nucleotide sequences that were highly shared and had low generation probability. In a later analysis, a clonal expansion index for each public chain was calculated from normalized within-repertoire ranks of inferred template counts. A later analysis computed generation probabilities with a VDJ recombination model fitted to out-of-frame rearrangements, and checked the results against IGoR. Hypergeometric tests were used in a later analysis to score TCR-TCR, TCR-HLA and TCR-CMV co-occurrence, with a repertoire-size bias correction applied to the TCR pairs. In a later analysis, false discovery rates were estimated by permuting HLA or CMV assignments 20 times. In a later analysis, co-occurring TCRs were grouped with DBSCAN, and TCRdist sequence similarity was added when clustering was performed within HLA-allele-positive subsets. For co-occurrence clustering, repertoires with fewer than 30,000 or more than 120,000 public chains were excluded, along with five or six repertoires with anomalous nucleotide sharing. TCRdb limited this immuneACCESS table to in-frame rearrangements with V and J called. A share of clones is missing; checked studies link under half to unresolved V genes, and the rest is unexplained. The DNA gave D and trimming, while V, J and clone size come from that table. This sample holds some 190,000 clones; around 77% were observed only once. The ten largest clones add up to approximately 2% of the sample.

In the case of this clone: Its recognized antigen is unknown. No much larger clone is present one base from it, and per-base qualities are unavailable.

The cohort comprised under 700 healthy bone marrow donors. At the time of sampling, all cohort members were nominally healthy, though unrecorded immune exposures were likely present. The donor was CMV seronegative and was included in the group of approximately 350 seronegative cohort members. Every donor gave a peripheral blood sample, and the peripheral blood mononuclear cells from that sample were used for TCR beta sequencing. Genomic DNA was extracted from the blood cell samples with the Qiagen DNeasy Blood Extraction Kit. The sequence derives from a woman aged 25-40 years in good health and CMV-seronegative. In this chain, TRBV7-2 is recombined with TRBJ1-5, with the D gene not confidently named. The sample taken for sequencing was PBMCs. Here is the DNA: TGTGCCAGCAGCACCGGCACCGGAGATCAGCCCCAGCATTTT. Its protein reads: CASSTGTGDQPQHF. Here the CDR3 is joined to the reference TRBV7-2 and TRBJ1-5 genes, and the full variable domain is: GAGVSQSPSNKVTEKGKDVELRCDPISGHTALYWYRQSLGQGLEFLIYFQGNSAPDKSGLPSDRFSAERTGGSVSTLTIQRTQQEDSAVYLCASSTGTGDQPQHFGDGTRLSIL.